The 29 T cell receptor beta chains below were found in one sample sequenced in a study of Ad26.COV2.S vaccination and SARS-CoV-2 variants. Treatment described: approximately 18 received Ad26.COV2.S at low or high dose, single or two shots; several received placebo; per-sample allocation not given. Specimens were obtained on day 63 following the first vaccine or placebo injection. Libraries were prepared by immunoSEQ multiplex PCR; TCRdb keeps only in-frame clonotypes and omits some of them. The data hold about 320,000 clones, with about 82% observed a single time. The specimen was peripheral blood, collected in a trial of Ad26.COV2.S vaccine versus placebo. The receptors were sampled from a person aged 18-65 years who received the Ad26.COV2.S COVID-19 vaccine or a placebo.

This clone was found once. V is TRBV18 and J is TRBJ1-3; 7 bases line up with TRBD1. The ends lost 0 bases at V and 0 bases at J; junction bases unmatched: 11. The germline CDR1 and CDR2 sequences are KGHSH and LQKENI. CDR3 length: 19 residues. The CDR3 loop is CASSPPGFTGAFSGNTIYF. As DNA, the CDR3 is TGTGCCAGCTCACCACCAGGTTTCACAGGGGCATTCTCTGGAAACACCATATATTTT. Combining the CDR3 with reference TRBV18 and TRBJ1-3 gives the whole variable domain NAGVMQNPRHLVRRRGQEARLRCSPMKGHSHVYWYRQLPEEGLKFMVYLQKENIIDESGMPKERFSAEFPKEGPSILRIQQVVRGDSAAYFCASSPPGFTGAFSGNTIYFGEGSWLTVV.

The V and J genes are TRBV28 and TRBJ1-2, with D unresolved. This CDR3 has 13 amino acids. CDR1 and CDR2 (germline): MDHEN, SYDVKM. Trimming removed 1 base from V and 6 bases from J, with 9 bases in between. The CDR3 loop reads CASSLSEGNGYTF. The CDR3 DNA is TGTGCCAGCAGTTTATCCGAGGGAAATGGCTACACCTTC.

The chain uses TRBV5-4 and TRBJ2-7, with D tentatively TRBD1 or TRBD2 (7 bases each). This CDR3 has 14 amino acids. Germline CDR1 is SGHNT and CDR2 is YYREEE (reference sequence). The V gene lost 5 bases and the J gene lost 2 bases, with 14 bases spanning the gap. CDR3 region: CASREQGRAYEQYF. CDR3 bases: TGTGCCAGCAGAGAACAGGGGAGGGCCTACGAGCAGTACTTC.

This clone came up once. The chain links TRBV7-2 to TRBJ2-7; D is perhaps TRBD1 (6 bases). Germline CDR1 reads SGHTA; CDR2 reads FQGNSA. The CDR3 has 16 residues. Trimming stripped 2 bases from V and 2 bases from J, with 16 bases between. This chain's CDR3 is CASSLQPTGNTYEQYF. The CDR3 coding sequence is TGTGCCAGCAGCTTACAACCAACAGGGAATACCTACGAGCAGTACTTC.

This chain connects TRBV6-5 to TRBJ1-6, with a weak D call TRBD1 (6 bases). Germline V gene data show CDR1 as MNHEY and CDR2 as SVGAGI. Trimming cost V 7 bases and J 1 base, with 8 bases left between them. The CDR3 sequence is 14 residues long. DNA of the CDR3: TGTGCCAGCAAGGGGGGGTCCTATAATTCACCCCTCCACTTT. The encoded protein is CASKGGSYNSPLHF.

The chain uses TRBV6-2 or TRBV6-3 and TRBJ2-7; no clear D. The CDR3 is 14 amino acids. Germline V lookup: CDR1 MNHEY, CDR2 SVGEGT. V shed 2 bases and J shed 0 bases, with 8 bases lying between them. The CDR3 DNA sequence: TGTGCCAGCAGTTACAGACTGATCTCCTACGAGCAGTACTTC. The encoded protein is CASSYRLISYEQYF.

CDR3 nucleotides: TGCGCCAGCAGCCAAGATTTTAGGGGCGTCGGGTCGAACACTGAAGCTTTCTTT. It translates to CASSQDFRGVGSNTEAFF. The chain employs TRBV4-3 and TRBJ1-1; TRBD1 might be the D (5 bases). Trimming left V 0 bases short and J 1 base short, with 18 bases between. This CDR3 region has 18 residues. The V gene's germline CDR1 is LGHNA and CDR2 YSLEER.

This clone occurred a few times. V usage is TRBV7-3 and J usage is TRBJ2-2; 8 bases agree with TRBD1. Germline assignment: CDR1 SGHTA and CDR2 FQGTGA. The CDR3 has 15 residues. With 6 bases clipped from V and 0 bases from J, the junction kept 3 bases outside the gene matches. CDR3 residues: CASRGTGANTGELFF. CDR3 bases: TGTGCCAGCAGGGGGACAGGCGCGAACACCGGGGAGCTGTTTTTT.

The chain links TRBV5-1 to TRBJ1-2; a possible D gene is TRBD1 (6 bases). CDR3 length: 14 amino acids. Looked up from germline, CDR1 is SGHRS and CDR2 is YFSETQ. The ends were cut back, 4 bases at V and 4 bases at J, with 14 bases in the middle. The CDR3 protein is CASSPGEGGYGYTF. CDR3 sequence (DNA): TGCGCCAGCAGCCCCGGGGAGGGGGGCTATGGCTACACCTTC.

This clone was counted a single time. This chain joins TRBV30 and TRBJ1-1; D may be TRBD1 (5 bases). Germline assignment: CDR1 GTSNPN and CDR2 SVGIG (reference sequence). The CDR3 has 17 residues. V was trimmed by 2 bases and J by 0 bases, leaving 19 bases between them. The CDR3 sequence is CAWSSWYLGQVNTEAFF. The CDR3 nucleotides read TGTGCCTGGAGTTCTTGGTACTTGGGGCAGGTGAACACTGAAGCTTTCTTT.

Regarding this clone: A junction boundary mismatches the germline segment, possibly from a read error. The chain has TRBV5-1 and TRBJ2-5, with D possibly being TRBD1 (6 bases). The CDR3 sequence is 14 residues long. CDR1 is SGHRS, CDR2 YFSETQ, per germline. CDR3 nucleotide sequence: TGCACCAGCAGCTTGGATGGACAGCAAGAGACCCAGTACTTC. Protein product: CTSSLDGQQETQYF.

The V and J genes are TRBV6-5 and TRBJ1-5; the D is unclear. V gave up 8 bases and J gave up 2 bases, with 7 bases separating them. Germline CDR1 MNHEY, CDR2 SVGAGI. CDR3 length: 12 amino acids. The CDR3 loop reads CASHSGNQPQHF. The CDR3 DNA follows: TGTGCCAGCCACTCGGGCAATCAGCCCCAGCATTTT.

The chain uses TRBV27 and TRBJ1-5; TRBD1 is a possible D gene (5 bases). V was clipped by 6 bases and J by 1 base, with 13 bases between them. Germline CDR1 reads MNHEY; CDR2 reads SMNVEV (reference sequence). The CDR3 has 15 amino acids. The DNA of the CDR3 is TGTGCCAGCAGCAGTCGGGGGTTCAGCAATCAGCCCCAGCATTTT. Protein product: CASSSRGFSNQPQHF.

The rearrangement joins TRBV19 to TRBJ2-2; D unresolved. Trimming took off 0 bases at V and 4 bases at J, with 3 bases between the two ends. The CDR3 is made up of 13 amino acids. Germline V gene sequence: CDR1 LNHDA, CDR2 SQIVND (reference sequence). CDR3 sequence (DNA): TGTGCCAGTAGTATAGAGGGCACCGGGGAGCTGTTTTTT. It codes for CASSIEGTGELFF.

This rearrangement joins TRBV18 to TRBJ1-5, with D unclear. In germline, CDR1 is KGHSH, CDR2 LQKENI. V lost 3 bases and J 2 bases, leaving 11 bases between the germline ends. The CDR3 length is 15 residues. The CDR3 spells CASSPGGDGNQPQHF. In nucleotides, the CDR3 is TGTGCCAGCTCACCGGGAGGTGATGGCAATCAGCCCCAGCATTTT.

The sample holds a few counts of this clone. The rearrangement uses TRBV3-1 (or the pseudogene TRBV3-2) and TRBJ2-2; the D gene could be TRBD1 or TRBD2 (5 bases each). The CDR3 runs 15 residues. The V gene's germline CDR1 is LGHDT and CDR2 YNNKEL (reference sequence). Trimming stripped 3 bases from V and 1 base from J, with 9 bases between. The CDR3 nucleotides read TGTGCCAGCAGCCATCGGGGCGGGAACACCGGGGAGCTGTTTTTT. This gives the protein CASSHRGGNTGELFF.

V gene TRBV11-2 combines with J gene TRBJ1-2; D may be TRBD1 (6 bases). Germline V gives CDR1 SGHAT, CDR2 FQNNGV. Trimming left V 0 bases short and J 6 bases short, with 17 bases between. The CDR3 loop spans 16 amino acids. CDR3 in amino acids: CASSLDPGAYTNGYTF. The CDR3 bases are TGTGCCAGCAGCTTAGATCCAGGGGCCTACACGAATGGCTACACCTTC.

This clone was seen a single time. The V and J genes are TRBV9 and TRBJ1-1; TRBD1 matches 7 bases. Germline V gene sequence: CDR1 SGDLS, CDR2 YYNGEE. The CDR3 spans 14 residues. V was clipped by 4 bases and J by 1 base; unmatched bases: 4. The CDR3 loop is CASSFRDRNTEAFF. The CDR3 DNA is TGTGCCAGCAGCTTCAGGGACAGGAACACTGAAGCTTTCTTT.

The V call is TRBV30, the J call TRBJ2-5, with 13 bases aligning to TRBD2. The CDR3 is 18 residues long. J lost 5 bases, V lost 2 bases, and 14 bases had no gene match. Germline V gene sequence: CDR1 GTSNPN, CDR2 SVGIG (reference sequence). The CDR3 DNA reads as TGTGCCTGGAGTAGGTCCCGGACTAGCGGGGGTTATGGGGAGACCCAGTACTTC. Its translation is CAWSRSRTSGGYGETQYF.

Only a few counts were recorded for this clone. V gene TRBV4-3 combines with J gene TRBJ1-5; D remains ambiguous. V lost 4 bases, J lost 0 bases, and 7 bases lay in between. The V gene's germline CDR1 is LGHNA and CDR2 YSLEER. The CDR3 sequence is 14 residues long. This CDR3 is CASSPYHSNQPQHF. The CDR3 nucleotides are TGCGCCAGCAGCCCATACCATAGCAATCAGCCCCAGCATTTT.

The gene calls are TRBV3-1 (or the pseudogene TRBV3-2) and TRBJ2-5, with 16 bases that match TRBD2. With V trimmed by 4 bases and J by 4 bases, 3 bases remained unmatched. CDR3 length: 16 amino acids. Germline CDR1 LGHDT, CDR2 YNNKEL (reference sequence). In nucleotides, the CDR3 is TGTGCCAGCAGCCTGGGACTAGCGGGGGGGCGAGAGACCCAGTACTTC. The encoded protein is CASSLGLAGGRETQYF.

This chain uses TRBV6-5 with TRBJ2-7; 9 bases line up with TRBD1. The CDR3 extends over 13 amino acids. The germline CDR1 and CDR2 sequences are MNHEY and SVGAGI. Unmatched junction bases numbered 8, after V lost 9 bases and J lost 5 bases. The CDR3 protein is CASRGTGRDEQYF. In nucleotides, the CDR3 is TGTGCCAGTCGGGGGACAGGGAGGGACGAGCAGTACTTC.

The rearrangement links TRBV6-6 to TRBJ1-4, with D maybe TRBD1 (6 bases). The CDR3 totals 14 residues. CDR1 is MNHNY, CDR2 SVGAGI, per germline (reference sequence). Trimming took off 6 bases at V and 6 bases at J, with 14 bases between the two ends. In nucleotides, the CDR3 is TGTGCCAGCAGCGAGGGGGGCCGAGATGAAAAACTGTTTTTT. Protein product: CASSEGGRDEKLFF.

V and J are TRBV6-5 and TRBJ1-4, with TRBD1 as a possible D gene (5 bases). Germline values: CDR1 MNHEY, CDR2 SVGAGI. Trimming pared 8 bases from V and 5 bases from J, leaving 9 bases between. The CDR3 covers 12 residues. The CDR3 sequence: CASRRQNEKLFF. In DNA form, the CDR3 reads TGTGCCAGCCGGAGACAGAATGAAAAACTGTTTTTT.

Only one count was recorded for this clone. V gene TRBV18 combines with J gene TRBJ1-6, with unresolved D. Trimming shortened V by 2 bases and J by 13 bases, and 12 bases separated the two germline ends. The CDR3 loop spans 13 amino acids. Germline CDR1 and CDR2: KGHSH and LQKENI. This chain's CDR3 is CASSPGDSRPLHF. CDR3 nucleotide sequence: TGTGCCAGCTCACCAGGGGATAGTCGTCCCCTCCACTTT.

This sequence joins TRBV3-1 (or the pseudogene TRBV3-2) and TRBJ1-2; no firm D call. CDR1 and CDR2 (germline): LGHDT, YNNKEL (reference sequence). The CDR3 has 12 residues. Trimming cost V 5 bases and J 1 base, with 5 bases left between them. The CDR3 reads CASSTGNYGYTF. The CDR3 DNA is TGTGCCAGCAGCACGGGTAACTATGGCTACACCTTC.

V gene TRBV5-1 combines with J gene TRBJ1-6; 7 bases are a match to TRBD1. The CDR3 totals 15 residues. V was clipped by 4 bases and J by 0 bases; unmatched bases: 1. CDR1 and CDR2 from the germline V gene are SGHRS and YFSETQ. The CDR3 here is CASSGTVSYNSPLHF. The CDR3 region has the DNA TGCGCCAGCAGCGGGACAGTCTCCTATAATTCACCCCTCCACTTT.

The chain has TRBV7-8 and TRBJ1-2, with D possibly matching TRBD1 (6 bases). The CDR3 is 14 amino acids. Looked up from germline, CDR1 is SGHVS and CDR2 is FQNEAQ. Between the trimmed V and J ends, which lost 5 bases and 1 base, there was a span of 11 bases. For the CDR3, the DNA is TGTGCCAGCAGCCCGCAGGGGATTAACTATGGCTACACCTTC. Residues: CASSPQGINYGYTF.

V and J are TRBV2 and TRBJ1-5, with TRBD1 matching 8 bases. The CDR3 runs to 13 residues. The junction had 6 bases not matched to a gene; V was cut back by 8 bases and J by 6 bases. CDR1 is SNHLY, CDR2 FYNNEI, per germline. Here the CDR3 reads CASDQGAVQPQHF. The DNA for the CDR3 is TGTGCCAGCGATCAGGGGGCTGTTCAGCCCCAGCATTTT.